The entry that follows covers one T cell receptor beta chain sequence. It lacks a known antigen. No much larger clone exists at a distance of one base, and base qualities are not known. This entry comes from a study of blood T cell repertoires in COVID-19 (TCRdb year 2020). Broadly, across the study: Collaborator samples came from the United States, Italy and Spain and covered acute and convalescent phases of COVID-19. A freely available public database, intended as a resource for researchers studying the immune response to SARS-CoV-2, is where the repertoires were released. The prospective study material was composed of cDNA or gDNA derived from T cells, B-cell-depleted T cells, or PBMCs. Deeply sampled blood TCRbeta repertoires from subjects exposed to, actively infected with, or recovered from COVID-19 were included in the dataset. Where available, HLA class I and class II types were taken from metadata supplied by the sample provider and were not determined by assay-based typing. Samples were obtained from the ongoing ImmuneRACE study (first 160 participants) and from about 1,300 subjects provided by 6 global collaborators. Sample metadata almost always included a de-identified subject ID, COVID-19 status, age in years and sex.

The immunoSEQ Assay, a bias-controlled multiplex PCR, was used to amplify TCRbeta CDR3 regions from genomic DNA. The authors' pipeline ran thus. The number of nucleated cells in each sample was estimated by amplification of reference gene primers within the assay. To quantify the absolute abundance of each unique TCRbeta CDR3 rearrangement, sequence reads were collapsed and filtered. Productive Simpson clonality was computed per sample as the square root of Simpson's diversity index over productive rearrangements. Sourced from immuneACCESS, this table was stored by TCRdb with only in-frame sequences that have V and J called. A share of the clones is absent; for the studies checked, an unresolved V gene accounts for under half, and the remainder has no known explanation. That table furnishes V, J and clone size, whereas the DNA furnished D and trimming. The sample data list approximately 160,000 clones, and 60% to 80% of these were observed just once. The ten top clones hold around 2.7% of the sample.

The collaborating institutions used their own protocols to collect whole blood in K2EDTA tubes. For TCRbeta analysis, collaborator samples were shipped as frozen whole blood, as isolated PBMCs, or as DNA extracted from either sample type. What the study reported, not specific to this receptor: The amount of clinical and demographic metadata varied by source and participant and was provided uncurated.

Trimmed from V: 3 bases; trimmed from J: 1 base; junction bases lacking a gene match: 5. From a lookup of the germline V gene (reference sequence), CDR1 and CDR2 are LNHDA and SQIVND. Its CDR3 holds 15 amino acids, cysteine through phenylalanine. The read is trimmed to its CDR3 DNA, 45 bases read in frame from base 1. The sample consisted of peripheral blood. The TCR originated in a man between 65 and 85 years old with acute or convalescent COVID-19. This receptor chain uses TRBV19 and TRBJ1-1, with 7 junctional bases fitting TRBD1. The CDR3 is CASSMPGQQNTEAFF. The DNA sequence is as follows: TGTGCCAGTAGTATGCCGGGACAGCAGAACACTGAAGCTTTCTTT.